Each of the 5 T cell receptor beta chains below was sequenced from the same sample in a study of T cells in localized non-small cell lung cancer. Assay: immunoSEQ multiplex PCR; the TCRdb copy retains only in-frame clones and omits some. The sample has roughly 30,000 clones, about 91% seen once. The sequencing used peripheral blood, collected before any cancer treatment. The receptors derive from a female donor older than 55 with stage I lung adenocarcinoma.

Written as DNA, the CDR3 is TGTGCCAGCAGCTCCGACAGTAACTATGGCTACACCTTC. Encoded protein: CASSSDSNYGYTF. The V call is TRBV5-4, the J call TRBJ1-2, with D perhaps matching TRBD1 (5 bases). There are 13 residues in the CDR3. The ends were cut back, 3 bases at V and 1 base at J, with 7 bases in the middle. Germline CDR1 reads SGHNT; CDR2 reads YYREEE (reference sequence).

This clone was observed a single time. The rearrangement links TRBV7-6 to TRBJ1-4; D is uncertain. V gave up 5 bases and J gave up 6 bases, with 13 bases separating them. The CDR3 consists of 14 residues. Per the germline V gene, CDR1 is SGHVS and CDR2 is FNYEAQ. CDR3 in DNA: TGTGCCAGCAGCCGAGCCGAGAGATATGAAAAACTGTTTTTT. Protein sequence: CASSRAERYEKLFF.

This clone was recorded only once. The genes are TRBV6-1 and TRBJ2-2; D unclear. V lost 3 bases and J 5 bases, leaving 7 bases between the germline ends. The CDR3 consists of 13 residues. Germline assignment: CDR1 MNHNS and CDR2 SASEGT. The DNA for the CDR3 is TGTGCCAGCAGTGACTGGACGACCGGGGAGCTGTTTTTT. This gives the protein CASSDWTTGELFF.

The V and J genes are TRBV5-1 and TRBJ1-4; no clear D. Germline CDR1 reads SGHRS; CDR2 reads YFSETQ. The CDR3 length is 13 residues. The V gene lost 0 bases and the J gene lost 5 bases, with 5 bases spanning the gap. The CDR3 region has the DNA TGCGCCAGCAGCTTGGCTGGGAATGAAAAACTGTTTTTT. Translation gives CASSLAGNEKLFF.

The genes are TRBV29-1 and TRBJ2-3, with a weak D call TRBD2 (6 bases). The V gene lost 0 bases and the J gene lost 7 bases, with 14 bases spanning the gap. The germline gives CDR1 SQVTM, CDR2 ANQGSEA. The CDR3 contains 14 residues. CDR3 in DNA: TGCAGCGTTGAAGATCCGGAGGGCGACCATACGCAGTATTTT. Protein sequence: CSVEDPEGDHTQYF.